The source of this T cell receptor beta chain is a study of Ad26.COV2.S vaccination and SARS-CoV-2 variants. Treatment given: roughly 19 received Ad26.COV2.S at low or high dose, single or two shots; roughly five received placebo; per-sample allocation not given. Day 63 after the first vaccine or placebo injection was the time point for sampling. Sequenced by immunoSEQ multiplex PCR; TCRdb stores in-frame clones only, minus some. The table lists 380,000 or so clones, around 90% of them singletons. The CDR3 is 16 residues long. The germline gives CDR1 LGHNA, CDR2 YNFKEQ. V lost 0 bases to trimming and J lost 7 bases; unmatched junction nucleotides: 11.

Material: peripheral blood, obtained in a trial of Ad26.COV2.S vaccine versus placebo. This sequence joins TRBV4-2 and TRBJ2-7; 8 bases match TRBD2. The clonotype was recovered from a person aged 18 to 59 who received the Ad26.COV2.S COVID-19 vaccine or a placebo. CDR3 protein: CASSQDQREGLWEQYF. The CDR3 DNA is TGTGCCAGCAGCCAAGATCAACGGGAGGGCTTATGGGAGCAGTACTTC.